This TCR beta chain stems from a study of blood T cell repertoires in COVID-19. While infection was still active, Seattle patients were enrolled and then followed longitudinally. Some clones are missing from TCRdb's copy, which holds only in-frame ones; the method was immunoSEQ multiplex PCR. This sample has approximately 500,000 clones, with 85% to 90% found just once. The CDR3 extends over 18 amino acids. Trimming at V came to 0 bases and at J to 1 base, leaving 4 bases not matched to a gene. In germline, CDR1 is MNHNS, CDR2 SASEGT. V gene TRBV6-1 combines with J gene TRBJ1-6, with 9 nucleotides matching TRBD1. The sample taken for sequencing was peripheral blood. The sequence was collected from a woman between 45 and 60 years old with COVID-19, enrolled during active disease. In DNA form, the CDR3 reads TGTGCCAGCAGTGAAGCATGGGACAGGGAATCCTATAATTCACCCCTCCACTTT. Its translation: CASSEAWDRESYNSPLHF.